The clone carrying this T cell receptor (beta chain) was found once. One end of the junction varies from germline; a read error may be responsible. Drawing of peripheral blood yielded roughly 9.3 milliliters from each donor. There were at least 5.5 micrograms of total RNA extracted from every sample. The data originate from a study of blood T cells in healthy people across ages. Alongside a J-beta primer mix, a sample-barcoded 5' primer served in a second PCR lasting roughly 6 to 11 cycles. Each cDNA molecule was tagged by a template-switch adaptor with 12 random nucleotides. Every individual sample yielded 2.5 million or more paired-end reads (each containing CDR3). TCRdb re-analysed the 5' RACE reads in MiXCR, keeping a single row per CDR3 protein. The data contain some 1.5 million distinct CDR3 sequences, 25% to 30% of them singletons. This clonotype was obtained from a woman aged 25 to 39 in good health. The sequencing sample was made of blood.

As DNA, the CDR3 is TGCACCAGCAGCTTGGTGTCTAGCGGGGCCTCCTACAATGAGCAGTTCTTC. Protein sequence: CTSSLVSSGASYNEQFF. This chain links TRBV5-1 with TRBJ2-1, with 9 positions matching TRBD2. The CDR3 spans 17 residues. Germline V gene sequence: CDR1 SGHRS, CDR2 YFSETQ.